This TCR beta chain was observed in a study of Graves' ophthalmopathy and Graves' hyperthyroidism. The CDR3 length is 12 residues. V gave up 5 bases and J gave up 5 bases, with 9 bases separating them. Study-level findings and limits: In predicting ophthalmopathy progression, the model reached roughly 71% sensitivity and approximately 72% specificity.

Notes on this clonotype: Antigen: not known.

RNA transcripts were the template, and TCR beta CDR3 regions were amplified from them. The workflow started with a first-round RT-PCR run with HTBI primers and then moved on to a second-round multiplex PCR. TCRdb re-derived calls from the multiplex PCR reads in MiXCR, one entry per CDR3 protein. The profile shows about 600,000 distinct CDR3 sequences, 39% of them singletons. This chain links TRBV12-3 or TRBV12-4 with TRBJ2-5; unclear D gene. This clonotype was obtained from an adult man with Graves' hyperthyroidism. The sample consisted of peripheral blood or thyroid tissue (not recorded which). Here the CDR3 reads CASSDNTETQYF. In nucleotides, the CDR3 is TGTGCCAGCAGTGATAATACGGAGACCCAGTACTTC.